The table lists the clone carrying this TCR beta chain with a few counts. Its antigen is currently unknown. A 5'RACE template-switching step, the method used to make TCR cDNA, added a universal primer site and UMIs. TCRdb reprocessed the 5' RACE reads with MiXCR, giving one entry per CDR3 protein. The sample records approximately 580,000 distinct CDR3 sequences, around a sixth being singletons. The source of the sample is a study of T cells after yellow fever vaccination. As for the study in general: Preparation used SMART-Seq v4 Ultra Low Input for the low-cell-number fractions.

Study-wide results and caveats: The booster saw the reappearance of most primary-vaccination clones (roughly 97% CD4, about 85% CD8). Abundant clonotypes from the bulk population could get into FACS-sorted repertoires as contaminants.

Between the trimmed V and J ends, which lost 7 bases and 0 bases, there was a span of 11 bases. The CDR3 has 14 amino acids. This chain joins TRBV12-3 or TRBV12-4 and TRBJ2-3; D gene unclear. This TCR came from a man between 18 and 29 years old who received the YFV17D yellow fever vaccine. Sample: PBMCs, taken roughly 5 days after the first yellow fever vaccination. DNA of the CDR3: TGTGCCAGCACCTTGGAAGGCAGCACAGATACGCAGTATTTT. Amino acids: CASTLEGSTDTQYF.